Listed below are T cell receptor beta chains from one sample, sequenced in a study of OX40 agonist ivuxolimab in advanced cancers. Method: immunoSEQ multiplex PCR; TCRdb's copy keeps in-frame clones and lacks some. Of tens of thousands of clones listed, roughly 88% are singletons. The sample here was CD4+ or CD8+ T cells sorted from blood, taken in a trial of the OX40 agonist ivuxolimab. These receptor sequences come from an adult with an advanced solid tumor such as melanoma, head and neck, liver or kidney cancer. The CDR3 runs from the conserved cysteine through the conserved F or W. D genes are given only for firm matches. Not all rows give a size; the values are once, few, many and, for expanded clones, a class.

J: TRBJ2-1
V: TRBV7-9
D: .
size: .
DNA: TGTGCCAGCAGCCTGACAGCCACCTCGAATGAGCAGTTCTTC
CDR3: CASSLTATSNEQFF

J: TRBJ2-7
V: TRBV9
D: .
size: .
DNA: TGTGCCAGCAGCGTAGAGCAGGGGTCCTCCTACGAGCAGTACTTC
CDR3: CASSVEQGSSYEQYF

J: TRBJ2-7
V: TRBV7-2
D: TRBD1
size: .
DNA: TGTGCCAGCCTAGGACAGGGCAGCTCCTACGAGCAGTACTTC
CDR3: CASLGQGSSYEQYF

J: TRBJ1-4
V: TRBV15
D: .
size: .
DNA: TGTGCCACCAGCAGAGGTTGGCAGCCGGATGAAAAACTGTTTTTT
CDR3: CATSRGWQPDEKLFF

J: TRBJ1-4
V: TRBV7-9
D: TRBD1
size: once
DNA: TGTGCCAGCAGCTTCGGGTTACAGGGGGCGCGGGGTAATAGTGAAAAACTGTTTTTT
CDR3: CASSFGLQGARGNSEKLFF

J: TRBJ1-5
V: TRBV6-5
D: .
size: .
DNA: TGTGCCAGCAGTCCCTCGGGGGCGAGCAATCAGCCCCAGCATTTT
CDR3: CASSPSGASNQPQHF

J: TRBJ2-3
V: TRBV5-5
D: TRBD1
size: .
DNA: TGTGCCAGCAGCCTGCGACAGGGTGATACGCAGTATTTT
CDR3: CASSLRQGDTQYF

J: TRBJ2-7
V: TRBV5-1
D: .
size: .
DNA: TGCGCCAGCAGCTTGCGGCCAGGGGATGACTACGAGCAGTACTTC
CDR3: CASSLRPGDDYEQYF

J: TRBJ1-4
V: TRBV6-1
D: TRBD1
size: .
DNA: TGTGCCAGCAGAGGACAGGGCGCTAATGAAAAACTGTTTTTT
CDR3: CASRGQGANEKLFF

J: TRBJ1-5
V: TRBV10-3
D: .
size: .
DNA: TGTGCCATCAGTGCAGTCGAATCAGGGAAGAATCAGCCCCAGCATTTT
CDR3: CAISAVESGKNQPQHF

J: TRBJ2-1
V: TRBV7-2
D: .
size: once
DNA: TGTGCCAGCAGCTTATCGTCGATGGGGCGTGTGCAGTTCTTC
CDR3: CASSLSSMGRVQFF

J: TRBJ2-5
V: TRBV9
D: TRBD2
size: .
DNA: TGTGCCAGCAGCGTAGCCCCCGGGGGGGATGGAGAGACCCAGTACTTC
CDR3: CASSVAPGGDGETQYF

J: TRBJ1-2
V: TRBV7-9
D: .
size: .
DNA: TGTGCCAGCAGCCTTCATGACTCTAACTATGGCTACACCTTC
CDR3: CASSLHDSNYGYTF

J: TRBJ1-2
V: TRBV7-2
D: .
size: .
DNA: TGTGCCAGCAGCTTACCAGGCTATGGCTACACCTTC
CDR3: CASSLPGYGYTF

J: TRBJ2-3
V: TRBV19
D: TRBD1
size: .
DNA: TGTGCCAGTAGTATCCCGACCGGACAGGCCGATACGCAGTATTTT
CDR3: CASSIPTGQADTQYF

J: TRBJ1-2
V: TRBV29-1
D: .
size: .
DNA: TGCAGCGTTCTGGGGGGCGGTGATTTTGATGGCTACACCTTC
CDR3: CSVLGGGDFDGYTF

J: TRBJ2-6
V: TRBV7-2
D: TRBD2
size: .
DNA: TGTGCCAGCAGCTCACTAGCGGGGGGATCCGGGGCCAACGTCCTGACTTTC
CDR3: CASSSLAGGSGANVLTF

J: TRBJ1-6
V: TRBV9
D: .
size: .
DNA: TGTGCCAGCAGCGTAGGAGGAGGGAATTCACCCCTCCACTTT
CDR3: CASSVGGGNSPLHF

J: TRBJ1-5
V: TRBV2
D: .
size: .
DNA: TGTGCCAGCACTCGTTCCGACCCACGGAGTTATCAGCCCCAGCATTTT
CDR3: CASTRSDPRSYQPQHF

J: TRBJ1-1
V: TRBV19
D: TRBD1
size: once
DNA: TGTGCCAGTAGTATAAAAACAGGGGGCACTGAAGCTTTCTTT
CDR3: CASSIKTGGTEAFF

J: TRBJ1-1
V: TRBV19
D: .
size: .
DNA: TGTGCCAGTCTTGGGGAAGCTTTCTTT
CDR3: CASLGEAFF

J: TRBJ2-5
V: TRBV7-6
D: .
size: once
DNA: TGTGCCAGCAGTCTAAATCCGGGGGCAGAGACCCAGTACTTC
CDR3: CASSLNPGAETQYF

J: TRBJ1-1
V: TRBV20-1
D: .
size: .
DNA: TGCAGTGCGCGACCTAACACTGAAGCTTTCTTT
CDR3: CSARPNTEAFF

J: TRBJ2-7
V: TRBV4-2
D: .
size: .
DNA: TGTGCCAGCAGCCAGGAAGCTAGCTCCTACGAGCAGTACTTC
CDR3: CASSQEASSYEQYF

J: TRBJ2-7
V: TRBV9
D: .
size: .
DNA: TGTGCCAGCAGCCCCCGGTTATTGGGAAACTACGAGCAGTACTTC
CDR3: CASSPRLLGNYEQYF

J: TRBJ1-3
V: TRBV6-5
D: .
size: .
DNA: TGTGCCAGCAGTTACCTACCGGGGACTCCAAGGAACACCATATATTTT
CDR3: CASSYLPGTPRNTIYF

J: TRBJ1-5
V: TRBV7-9
D: .
size: .
DNA: TGTGCCAGCAGCTTAGAAGCAGATCAGCCCCAGCATTTT
CDR3: CASSLEADQPQHF

J: TRBJ2-5
V: TRBV6-5
D: .
size: .
DNA: TGTGCCAGCAGCCCACTAGACCTGGGGGAGACCCAGTACTTC
CDR3: CASSPLDLGETQYF

J: TRBJ2-5
V: TRBV7-2
D: .
size: .
DNA: TGTGCCAGCAGCTTTACAGGGTTAAGAGAGACCCAGTACTTC
CDR3: CASSFTGLRETQYF

J: TRBJ2-2
V: TRBV19
D: .
size: .
DNA: TGTGCCAGTACCTACTCCCTCTCGGCCGGGAAGACCGGGGAGCTGTTTTTT
CDR3: CASTYSLSAGKTGELFF

J: TRBJ2-5
V: TRBV6-1
D: .
size: .
DNA: TGTGCCAGCAGTGAATTCGGGCGGGTGATTCAAGAGACCCAGTACTTC
CDR3: CASSEFGRVIQETQYF

J: TRBJ2-7
V: TRBV18
D: TRBD1
size: .
DNA: TGTGCCAGCTCCCCTGCCCCGGGACAGTCCTACGAGCAGTACTTC
CDR3: CASSPAPGQSYEQYF

J: TRBJ2-3
V: TRBV4-3
D: .
size: .
DNA: TGCGCCAGCAGCCAAGATCCCAGGGGTGGGGCAGATACGCAGTATTTT
CDR3: CASSQDPRGGADTQYF

J: TRBJ1-3
V: TRBV7-9
D: .
size: .
DNA: TGTGCCAGCAGCTTAGTTAGCGGGATCGGAAACACCATATATTTT
CDR3: CASSLVSGIGNTIYF

J: TRBJ1-1
V: TRBV7-6
D: .
size: .
DNA: TGTGCCAGCAGCTTTGGGGGCGCGGGCACTGAAGCTTTCTTT
CDR3: CASSFGGAGTEAFF

J: TRBJ1-2
V: TRBV7-8
D: .
size: .
DNA: TGTGCCAGCAGCCTGGACCGGGATTATGGCTACACCTTC
CDR3: CASSLDRDYGYTF

J: TRBJ2-7
V: TRBV21-1
D: .
size: .
DNA: TGTGCCAGCAGCAAAGAGAGGCCAAAGGCTGACGAGCAGTACTTC
CDR3: CASSKERPKADEQYF

J: TRBJ2-7
V: TRBV7-2
D: .
size: once
DNA: TGTGCCAGCAGCAGAGACATGGATTTAGGGTCCTACGAGCAGTACTTC
CDR3: CASSRDMDLGSYEQYF

J: TRBJ2-7
V: TRBV6-5
D: .
size: .
DNA: TGTGCCACCATGGAGAAAACCTACGAGCAGTACTTC
CDR3: CATMEKTYEQYF

J: TRBJ1-6
V: TRBV25-1
D: TRBD1
size: .
DNA: TGTGCCAGCAGTAAAAACAGGGGCAGGAATTCACCCCTCCACTTT
CDR3: CASSKNRGRNSPLHF

J: TRBJ2-2
V: TRBV30
D: .
size: .
DNA: TGTGCCTGGGATCCGAACACCGGGGAGCTGTTTTTT
CDR3: CAWDPNTGELFF